The rows below give T cell receptor beta chains drawn from one sample of a study of beta chain features in type 1 diabetes. TCRdb's table, derived via immunoSEQ multiplex PCR, lists solely in-frame clones and lacks some. The data contain some 360,000 clones, 8.5% to 10% of them seen just once; the ten biggest clones take up 0.45% to 0.65%. The sample taken for sequencing was central memory CD4+ T cells from blood. Receptor source: a man aged 30 to 45 with type 1 diabetes. Both conserved end residues are part of each CDR3. A D gene is named only where the DNA matches it firmly. Size is stated for part of the rows, as once, few or many counts, or as a class when the clone is expanded.

length | D | J | size | V | CDR3 | DNA
15 | TRBD1 | TRBJ2-6 | many | TRBV5-1 | CASSWGQGQVNVLTF | TGCGCCAGCAGCTGGGGACAGGGTCAGGTCAACGTCCTGACTTTC
16 | . | TRBJ2-4 | . | TRBV11-2 | CASSFRRGVAKNIQYF | TGTGCCAGCAGCTTCCGCAGGGGGGTAGCCAAAAACATTCAGTACTTC
15 | . | TRBJ1-1 | few | TRBV27 | CASSLGPVDRGRAFF | TGTGCCAGCAGTTTAGGGCCCGTGGATCGAGGACGAGCTTTCTTT
15 | . | TRBJ1-4 | few | TRBV5-6 | CASSLIQTGGEKLFF | TGTGCCAGCAGCTTGATTCAGACCGGGGGTGAAAAACTGTTTTTT
15 | . | TRBJ2-2 | many | TRBV7-2 | CASSPLGSNTGELFF | TGTGCCAGCAGTCCCCTGGGTTCGAACACCGGGGAGCTGTTTTTT
17 | TRBD1 | TRBJ2-3 | few | TRBV27 | CASSPWTGGKSTDTQYF | TGTGCCAGCAGTCCATGGACAGGGGGCAAGTCCACAGATACGCAGTATTTT
14 | . | TRBJ2-6 | many | TRBV10-3 | CAISGTTGANVLTF | TGTGCCATCAGTGGGACGACCGGGGCCAACGTCCTGACTTTC
12 | . | TRBJ2-3 | . | TRBV7-9 | CASSLVGDTQYF | TGTGCCAGCAGCTTAGTTGGGGATACGCAGTATTTT
13 | . | TRBJ1-5 | few | TRBV16 | CASSLRSNQPQHF | TGTGCCAGCAGCCTCCGTAGCAATCAGCCCCAGCATTTT
15 | . | TRBJ2-7 | . | TRBV10-3 | CAISESGTYTYEQYF | TGTGCCATCAGTGAGTCTGGGACTTATACCTACGAGCAGTACTTC
15 | TRBD1 | TRBJ1-1 | few | TRBV7-2 | CASSLGFRDRGRAFF | TGTGCCAGCAGCTTAGGGTTCCGGGACAGGGGGCGAGCTTTCTTT
15 | TRBD1 | TRBJ1-5 | . | TRBV25-1 | CASSEWGTGPQPQHF | TGTGCCAGCAGTGAATGGGGGACAGGACCTCAGCCCCAGCATTTT
14 | . | TRBJ1-5 | . | TRBV7-2 | CASSLERANQPQHF | TGTGCCAGCAGCTTAGAGCGGGCCAATCAGCCCCAGCATTTT
15 | TRBD1 | TRBJ2-7 | . | TRBV7-9 | CASSLLEAGGYEQYF | TGTGCCAGCAGCCTGCTGGAGGCAGGGGGCTACGAGCAGTACTTC
15 | TRBD1 | TRBJ1-1 | . | TRBV2 | CASSEINRGNTEAFF | TGTGCCAGCAGTGAGATTAACAGGGGAAACACTGAAGCTTTCTTT
13 | . | TRBJ1-1 | many | TRBV28 | CASLGRVNTEAFF | TGTGCCAGCCTGGGACGGGTGAACACTGAAGCTTTCTTT
12 | . | TRBJ1-1 | few | TRBV7-2 | CASSAGLSEAFF | TGTGCCAGCAGCGCAGGGTTATCTGAAGCTTTCTTT
16 | . | TRBJ2-6 | . | TRBV6-6 | CASSTGVPYPPNVLTF | TGTGCCAGCAGTACTGGGGTACCCTACCCCCCCAACGTCCTGACTTTC
14 | . | TRBJ1-2 | few | TRBV6-5 | CASSYNGQSYGYTF | TGTGCCAGCAGTTACAACGGACAGTCCTATGGCTACACCTTC
16 | . | TRBJ2-7 | few | TRBV5-1 | CASSLASGVSSYEQYF | TGCGCCAGCAGCTTGGCCTCAGGGGTAAGCTCCTACGAGCAGTACTTC
17 | . | TRBJ2-7 | few | TRBV4-2 | CASSQERGTTFTYEQYF | TGTGCCAGCAGCCAAGAAAGGGGGACAACATTCACCTACGAGCAGTACTTC
16 | TRBD1 | TRBJ1-1 | few | TRBV28 | CASSLPGTGAKAEAFF | TGTGCCAGCAGCCTACCGGGGACAGGGGCTAAGGCTGAAGCTTTCTTT
16 | TRBD2 | TRBJ2-1 | . | TRBV5-1 | CASSSGTSGRGDEQFF | TGCGCCAGCAGCTCGGGGACTAGCGGTAGAGGGGATGAGCAGTTCTTC
17 | . | TRBJ2-1 | . | TRBV27 | CASSMRQAQLPWDEQFF | TGTGCCAGCAGTATGCGACAGGCCCAATTGCCGTGGGATGAGCAGTTCTTC
13 | . | TRBJ2-7 | . | TRBV19 | CASSFQVAYEQYF | TGTGCCAGTAGTTTCCAGGTAGCCTACGAGCAGTACTTC
13 | . | TRBJ2-5 | few | TRBV5-1 | CASSLTDMETQYF | TGCGCCAGCAGCTTGACAGATATGGAGACCCAGTACTTC
13 | . | TRBJ1-2 | few | TRBV28 | CASRAQGSRGYTF | TGTGCCAGCAGGGCACAGGGATCGCGGGGCTACACCTTC